This T cell receptor (beta chain) was recovered during a study of CD8+CD57+ T cells in acquired aplastic anemia. In the study overall: On average, healthy donors gave approximately 11 million reads for CD4+ cells.

Looked up from germline, CDR1 is LNHDA and CDR2 is SQIVND (reference sequence). V lost 6 bases and J 2 bases, leaving 13 bases between the germline ends. This CDR3 has 14 amino acids. This clonotype was recorded at least ten times. Its target is unknown. Study conclusions and caveats: Between patients and controls, 25 to 30 CD8+ CDR3 sequences were found in common. Patients and controls were not found to differ significantly in CD8+ Simpson's diversity.

The use of genomic DNA as template underpinned the TCR beta VDJ and CDR3 profiling. Via MiXCR, TCRdb re-called the reads, giving one row per CDR3 protein. Seen here are 150,000 to 200,000 distinct CDR3 sequences, roughly 40% observed once, and the top ten hold approximately 1%. Sequenced sample: sorted CD4+, CD8+, or CD8+CD57+ T cells (not recorded which) from PBMCs. The source of this sequence is a human donor in good health. This chain links TRBV19 with TRBJ2-5; a weak D match, TRBD2 (6 bases). The CDR3 loop reads CASSSPGLQETQYF. The CDR3 bases are TGTGCCAGTAGCTCCCCGGGACTGCAAGAGACCCAGTACTTC.